The entry that follows covers one TCR beta chain sequence. No antigen is known for it. Per-base qualities were not stored, and no clone one base away is much larger. TCRbeta CDR3 regions were amplified from genomic DNA by means of the immunoSEQ Assay, a bias-controlled multiplex PCR. In the original analysis: The number of nucleated cells in each sample was estimated from the amplification of reference gene primers within the assay. Sequence reads were collapsed and filtered to measure the absolute abundance of every unique TCRbeta CDR3 rearrangement. For each sample, productive Simpson clonality was calculated by taking the square root of Simpson's diversity index across productive rearrangements. Here the immuneACCESS table is served through TCRdb, limited to in-frame sequences with V and J called. Missing clones are a known gap in these copies; in checked studies unresolved V genes cover under half, and the rest lacks a known reason. V and J calls and clone size follow that table, whereas D and trimming were derived from the DNA. This sample gives hundreds of thousands of clones in total; around 88% of them show up just once. The ten biggest clones cover around 1.3% of the sample.

Ends trimmed: V by 3 bases, J by 4 bases; bases unmatched to a gene: 5. CDR1 and CDR2 (SEHNR, FQNEAQ) derive from the germline V gene (reference sequence). The CDR3 runs 15 amino acids, cysteine and phenylalanine included. Only the CDR3 DNA stays, 45 bases, in frame from base 1. Enrolling through a virtual design, the prospective study's participants ranged in age from roughly 18 to 89 years and lived across more than 20 United States geographic areas. In the prospective study, participants were assigned to cohorts based on the clinical history participants reported in a screening survey and a study questionnaire. Mobile phlebotomists in the prospective study collected whole blood, serum and a nasopharyngeal or oropharyngeal swab from every participant. Over a roughly 2-month period, participants in the prospective study had the option of providing additional blood draws and questionnaires. Prospective study blood samples were shipped either frozen or at room temperature before DNA extraction.

This entry is derived from a study of blood T cell repertoires in COVID-19 (dated by TCRdb to 2018 to 2021). About the study as a whole: Collaborator samples came from the United States, Italy and Spain and covered acute and convalescent phases of COVID-19. The prospective study material was composed of cDNA or gDNA derived from T cells, B-cell-depleted T cells, or PBMCs. Subjects who had been exposed to COVID-19, were actively infected with it, or had recovered from it provided the deeply sampled blood TCRbeta repertoires that made up the dataset. The repertoires were made available in a free public database intended to serve as a resource for research on the immune response to SARS-CoV-2. The samples were drawn from the first 160 participants of the ongoing ImmuneRACE study and from roughly 1,300 subjects provided by 6 global collaborators. Nearly every sample came with metadata listing a de-identified subject ID, COVID-19 status, age in years and sex. Where available, HLA class I and class II types were taken from metadata supplied by the sample provider and were not determined by assay-based typing. Overall results and qualifications from the work: How much clinical and demographic metadata was included differed by source and by participant, and the metadata was provided uncurated.

The TCR originated in a woman in her forties with acute COVID-19. The sequencing input was PBMCs or T cells enriched from blood (not recorded which). This receptor chain uses TRBV7-9 and TRBJ2-5; 10 central nucleotides agree with TRBD2. The DNA is TGTGCCAGCAGCTTCGCTAGCGGGAGTGCAGAGACCCAGTACTTC. This sequence encodes CASSFASGSAETQYF.